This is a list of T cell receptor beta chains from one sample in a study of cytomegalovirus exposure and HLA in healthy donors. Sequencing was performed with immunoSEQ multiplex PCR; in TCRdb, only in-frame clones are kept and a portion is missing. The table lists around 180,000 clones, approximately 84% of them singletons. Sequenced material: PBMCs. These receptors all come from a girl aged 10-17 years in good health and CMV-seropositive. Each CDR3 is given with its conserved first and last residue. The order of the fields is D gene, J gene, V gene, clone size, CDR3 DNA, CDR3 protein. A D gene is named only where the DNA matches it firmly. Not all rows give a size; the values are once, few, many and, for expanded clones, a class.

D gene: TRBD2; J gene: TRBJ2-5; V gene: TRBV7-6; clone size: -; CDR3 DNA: TGTGCCAGCAGCTCCGGCGCGGGGGGGGCAAGGGAGACCCAGTACTTC; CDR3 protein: CASSSGAGGARETQYF
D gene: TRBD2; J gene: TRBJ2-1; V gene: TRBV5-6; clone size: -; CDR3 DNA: TGTGCCAGCAGCTTCGGGACTAGCGGGGGCACCGAGCAGTTCTTC; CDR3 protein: CASSFGTSGGTEQFF
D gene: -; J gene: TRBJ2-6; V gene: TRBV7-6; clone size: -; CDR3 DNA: TGTGCCAGCAGCTTGAGCTCTGGGGCCAACGGCCTGACTTTC; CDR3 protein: CASSLSSGANGLTF
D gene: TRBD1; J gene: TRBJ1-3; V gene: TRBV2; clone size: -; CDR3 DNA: TGTGCCAGCAGTCTAGAAGGACAGGGCTCTGGAAACACCATATATTTT; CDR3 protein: CASSLEGQGSGNTIYF
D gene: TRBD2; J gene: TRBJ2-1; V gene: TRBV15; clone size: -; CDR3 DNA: TGTGCCATCCCCCGGGGGGGCCACAATGAGCAGTTCTTC; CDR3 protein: CAIPRGGHNEQFF
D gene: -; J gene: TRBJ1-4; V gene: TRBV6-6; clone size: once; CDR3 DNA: TGTGCCAGCATTAGTTGGGCAGGGGATGAAAAACTGTTTTTT; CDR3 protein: CASISWAGDEKLFF
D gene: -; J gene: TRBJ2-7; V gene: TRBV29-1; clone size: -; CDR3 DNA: TGCAGCGTGCGTCGGGGAGGAGACTACGAGCAGTACTTC; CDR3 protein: CSVRRGGDYEQYF
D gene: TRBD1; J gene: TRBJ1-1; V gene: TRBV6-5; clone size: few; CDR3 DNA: TGTGCCAGCAGTTACGGGACAGGGGGCACTGAAGCTTTCTTT; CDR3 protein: CASSYGTGGTEAFF
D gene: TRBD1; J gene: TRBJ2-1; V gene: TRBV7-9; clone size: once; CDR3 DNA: TGTGCCAGCAGCCTCGGGACAGGGGGCAATGAGCAGTTCTTC; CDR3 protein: CASSLGTGGNEQFF
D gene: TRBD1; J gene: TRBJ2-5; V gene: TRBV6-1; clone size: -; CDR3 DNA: TGTGCCAGCAGTCGGCCATCGACAGGGGAAAAGACCCAGTACTTC; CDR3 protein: CASSRPSTGEKTQYF
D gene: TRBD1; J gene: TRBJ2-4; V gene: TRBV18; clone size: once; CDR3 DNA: TGTGCCAGCTCACCACCAAACCAGGGGGACGGGGACAAAAACATTCAGTACTTC; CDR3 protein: CASSPPNQGDGDKNIQYF
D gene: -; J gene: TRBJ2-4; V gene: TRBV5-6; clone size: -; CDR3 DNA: TGTGCCAGCAGCTTGGTACAGACTATAGCCAAAAACATTCAGTACTTC; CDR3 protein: CASSLVQTIAKNIQYF
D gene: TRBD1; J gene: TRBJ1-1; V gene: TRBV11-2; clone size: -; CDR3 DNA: TGTGCCAGCAGCTTCAAGACAGGGGCTGAAGCTTTCTTT; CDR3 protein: CASSFKTGAEAFF
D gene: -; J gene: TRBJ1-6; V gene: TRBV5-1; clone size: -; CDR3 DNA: TGCGCCAGCAGCTTTGAGGGAACTTCACCCCTCCACTTT; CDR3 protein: CASSFEGTSPLHF
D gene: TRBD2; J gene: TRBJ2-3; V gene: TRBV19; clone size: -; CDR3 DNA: TGTGCCAGTGATCGACGGGGGGTCATGGGAGATACGCAGTATTTT; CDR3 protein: CASDRRGVMGDTQYF
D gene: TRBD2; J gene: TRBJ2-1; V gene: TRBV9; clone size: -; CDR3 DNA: TGTGCCAGCAGCGTAGATGGGGGGCGGACTAGCGGGGGCCCTACCAATGAGCAGTTCTTC; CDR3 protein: CASSVDGGRTSGGPTNEQFF
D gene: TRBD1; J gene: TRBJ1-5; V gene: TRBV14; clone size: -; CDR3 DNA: TGTGCCAGCAGCCAAGTTAAAATAGTTCCCGAGCGCCAGGACAGGGGGCAGAATCAGCCCCAGCATTTT; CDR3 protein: CASSQVKIVPERQDRGQNQPQHF
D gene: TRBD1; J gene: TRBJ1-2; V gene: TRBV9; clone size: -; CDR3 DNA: TGTGCCAGCAGCGTAGGGTACAGGGGTGACTATGGCTACACCTTC; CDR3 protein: CASSVGYRGDYGYTF
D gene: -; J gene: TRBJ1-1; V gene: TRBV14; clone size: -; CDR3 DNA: TGTGCCAGCAGCCAAGCAACCCGGGGCACTGAAGCTTTCTTT; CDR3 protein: CASSQATRGTEAFF
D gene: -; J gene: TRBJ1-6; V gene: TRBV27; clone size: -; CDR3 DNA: TGTGCCAGCAGCCTCCTTAATTCACCCCTCCACTTT; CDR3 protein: CASSLLNSPLHF
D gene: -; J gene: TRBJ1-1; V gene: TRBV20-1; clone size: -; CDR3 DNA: TGCAGTGCTGAAGGACACTATGAAGCTTTCTTT; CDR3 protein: CSAEGHYEAFF
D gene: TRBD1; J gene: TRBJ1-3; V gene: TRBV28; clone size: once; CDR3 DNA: TGTGCCAGCACCCTGGACAGGATATTCTCTGGAAACACCATATATTTT; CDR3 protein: CASTLDRIFSGNTIYF
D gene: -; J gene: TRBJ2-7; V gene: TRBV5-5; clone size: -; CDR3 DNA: TGTGCCAGCAGCTTGGCCAGGGGCTCCTACGAGCAGTACTTC; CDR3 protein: CASSLARGSYEQYF
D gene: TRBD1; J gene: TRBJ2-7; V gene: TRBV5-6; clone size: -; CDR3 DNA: TGTGCCAGCAGCTTTCTGGGACAGGAAACCTACGAGCAGTACTTC; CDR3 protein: CASSFLGQETYEQYF
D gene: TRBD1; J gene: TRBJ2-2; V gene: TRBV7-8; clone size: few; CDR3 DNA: TGTGCCAGCAGCCTCCGGGACAGGGGGCAGGGCGGGGAGCTGTTTTTT; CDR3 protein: CASSLRDRGQGGELFF
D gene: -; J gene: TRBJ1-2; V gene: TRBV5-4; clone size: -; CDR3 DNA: TGTGCCAGCAGCCAGGAGGGGGGGACTAACTATGGCTACACCTTC; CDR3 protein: CASSQEGGTNYGYTF
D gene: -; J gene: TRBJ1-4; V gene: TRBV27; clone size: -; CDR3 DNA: TGTGCCAGCAGTATACAGGGAGCTAATGAAAAACTGTTTTTT; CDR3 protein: CASSIQGANEKLFF
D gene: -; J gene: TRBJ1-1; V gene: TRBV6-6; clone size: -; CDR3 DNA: TGTGCCAGCAGTGCCGAACAGGGAAACACTGAAGCTTTCTTT; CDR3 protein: CASSAEQGNTEAFF
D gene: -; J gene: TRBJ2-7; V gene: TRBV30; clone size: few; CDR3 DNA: TGTGCCTGGATGGCCGCTTCCTACGAGCAGTACTTC; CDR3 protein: CAWMAASYEQYF
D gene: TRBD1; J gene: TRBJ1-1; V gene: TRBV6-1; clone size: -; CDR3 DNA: TGTGCCAGCAGCAGACAGGGAAAGAGTCCTGAAGCTTTCTTT; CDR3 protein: CASSRQGKSPEAFF
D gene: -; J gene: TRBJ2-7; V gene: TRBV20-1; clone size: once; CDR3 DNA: TGCAGTGCTAGTAGCACTTACGAGCAGTACTTC; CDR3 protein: CSASSTYEQYF
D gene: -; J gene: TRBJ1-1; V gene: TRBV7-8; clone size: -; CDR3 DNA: TGTGCCAGCAGCATACTTACAGGGAACACTGAAGCTTTCTTT; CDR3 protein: CASSILTGNTEAFF
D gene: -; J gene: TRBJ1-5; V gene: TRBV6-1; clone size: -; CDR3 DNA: TGTGCCAGCAGTGAAAGCAACCCTAGCAATCAGCCCCAGCATTTT; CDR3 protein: CASSESNPSNQPQHF
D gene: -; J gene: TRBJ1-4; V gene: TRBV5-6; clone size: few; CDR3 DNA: TGTGCCAGCAGCTTGGATACGGGGGAAAAACTGTTTTTT; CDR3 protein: CASSLDTGEKLFF
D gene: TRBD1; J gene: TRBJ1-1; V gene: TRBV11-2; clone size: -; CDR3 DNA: TGTGCCAGCAGCCCCCGGGACAGGGGAGCGAACACTGAAGCTTTCTTT; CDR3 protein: CASSPRDRGANTEAFF
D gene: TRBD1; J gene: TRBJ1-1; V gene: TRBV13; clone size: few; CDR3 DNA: TGTGCCAGCAGCCGGGACAGGGGGTCCGCCACTGAAGCTTTCTTT; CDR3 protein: CASSRDRGSATEAFF
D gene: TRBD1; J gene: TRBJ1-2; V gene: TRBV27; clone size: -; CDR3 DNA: TGTGCCAGCAGGGGGGGGACAGGGACTAACTATGGCTACACCTTC; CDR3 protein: CASRGGTGTNYGYTF
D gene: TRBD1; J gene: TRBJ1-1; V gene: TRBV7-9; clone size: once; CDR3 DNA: TGTGCCAGCAGCGAACCTACAGGGGATAAAGCTTTCTTT; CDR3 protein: CASSEPTGDKAFF
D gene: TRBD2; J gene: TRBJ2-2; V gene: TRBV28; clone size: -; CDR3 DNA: TGTGCCAGCAGTCGTCCGGGGGGCACCGGGGAGCTGTTTTTT; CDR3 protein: CASSRPGGTGELFF
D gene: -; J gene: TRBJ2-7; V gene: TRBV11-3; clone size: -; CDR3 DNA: TGTGCCAGCAGCTTAGGATGGCCAGGCCCAGACGAGCAGTACTTC; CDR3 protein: CASSLGWPGPDEQYF
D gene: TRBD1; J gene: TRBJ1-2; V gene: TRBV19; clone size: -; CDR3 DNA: TGTGCCAGTAGTGTAAGACAGGGGGCTGCTGGCTACACCTTC; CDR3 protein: CASSVRQGAAGYTF
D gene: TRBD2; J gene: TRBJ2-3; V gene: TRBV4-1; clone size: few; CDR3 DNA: TGCGCCAGCAGCCAAGATCGACTAGCGGGGGGGACAGATACGCAGTATTTT; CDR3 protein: CASSQDRLAGGTDTQYF
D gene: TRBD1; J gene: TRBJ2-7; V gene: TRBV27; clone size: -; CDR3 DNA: TGTGCCAGCAGCCTGACAGGGGAAAGGTCCTACGAGCAGTACTTC; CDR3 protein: CASSLTGERSYEQYF
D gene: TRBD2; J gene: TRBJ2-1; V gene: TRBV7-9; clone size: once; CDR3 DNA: TGTGCCAGCAGCTTAGTGAGCGGGGGGGCCTACTACAATGAGCAGTTCTTC; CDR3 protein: CASSLVSGGAYYNEQFF
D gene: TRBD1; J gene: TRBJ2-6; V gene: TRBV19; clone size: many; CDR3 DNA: TGTGCCAGTGGACAGGGAAGTTCTGGGGCCAACGTCCTGACTTTC; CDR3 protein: CASGQGSSGANVLTF
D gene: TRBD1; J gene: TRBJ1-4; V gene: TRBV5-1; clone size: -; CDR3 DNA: TGCGCCAGCGGCCGGGACAGTAATGAAAAACTGTTTTTT; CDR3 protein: CASGRDSNEKLFF
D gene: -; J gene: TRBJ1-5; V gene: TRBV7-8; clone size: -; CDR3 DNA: TGTGCCAGCAGCTCGTGGACAGCTTGGGGCAATCAGCCCCAGCATTTT; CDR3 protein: CASSSWTAWGNQPQHF
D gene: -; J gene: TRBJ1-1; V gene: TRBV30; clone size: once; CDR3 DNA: TGTGCCTGGAGTGTGTTAGGGGCGAAGGGTGAAGCTTTCTTT; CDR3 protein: CAWSVLGAKGEAFF
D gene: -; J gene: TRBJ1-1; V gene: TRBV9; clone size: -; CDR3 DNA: TGTGCCAGCAGCGTATCGGGGGAGGCGAACACTGAAGCTTTCTTT; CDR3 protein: CASSVSGEANTEAFF
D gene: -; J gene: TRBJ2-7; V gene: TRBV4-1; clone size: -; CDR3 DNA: TGCGCCAGCAGCCAAGATCCTACTTCCTACGAGCAGTACTTC; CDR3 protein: CASSQDPTSYEQYF
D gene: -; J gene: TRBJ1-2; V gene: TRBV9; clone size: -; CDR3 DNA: TGTGCCAGCAGCCCAGGGGAAAACTATGGCTACACCTTC; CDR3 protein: CASSPGENYGYTF
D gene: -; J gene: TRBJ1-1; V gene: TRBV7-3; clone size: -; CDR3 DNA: TGTGCCAGCAGCTTATTCTCGAACACTGAAGCTTTCTTT; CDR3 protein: CASSLFSNTEAFF
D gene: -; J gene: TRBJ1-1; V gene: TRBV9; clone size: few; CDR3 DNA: TGTGCCAGCAGCCCAAGACCCAGGGGTAGGGGCACTGAAGCTTTCTTT; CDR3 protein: CASSPRPRGRGTEAFF
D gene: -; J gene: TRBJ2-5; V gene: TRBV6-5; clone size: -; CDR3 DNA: TGTGCCAGCACCCCCGACGGCGGCCAAGAGACCCAGTACTTC; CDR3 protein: CASTPDGGQETQYF
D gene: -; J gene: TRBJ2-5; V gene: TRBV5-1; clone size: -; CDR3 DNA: TGCGCCAGCAGCCTCGGAGCGGAGACCCAGTACTTC; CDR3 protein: CASSLGAETQYF
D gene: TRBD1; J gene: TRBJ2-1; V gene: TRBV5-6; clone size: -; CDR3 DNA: TGTGCCAGCAGAAAGACAGGGGCTGGGAATGAGCAGTTCTTC; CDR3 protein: CASRKTGAGNEQFF
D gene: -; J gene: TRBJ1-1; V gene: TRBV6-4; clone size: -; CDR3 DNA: TGTGCCAGCAGGGCCGGACACCTTATGAACACTGAAGCTTTCTTT; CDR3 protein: CASRAGHLMNTEAFF
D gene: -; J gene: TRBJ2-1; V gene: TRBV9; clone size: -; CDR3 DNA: TGTGCCAGCAACCCGGGGGGCGTCGGGAATGAGCAGTTCTTC; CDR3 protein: CASNPGGVGNEQFF
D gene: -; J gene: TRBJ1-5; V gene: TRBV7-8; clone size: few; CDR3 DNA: TGTGCCAGCAGCTTAAGCCGACAGCCGCCTAGCAATCAGCCCCAGCATTTT; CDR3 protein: CASSLSRQPPSNQPQHF
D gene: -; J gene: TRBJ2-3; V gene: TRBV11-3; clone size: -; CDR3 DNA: TGTGCCAGCAGCTTACTAGCGTGGGGGTCCGACACAGATACGCAGTATTTT; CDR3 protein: CASSLLAWGSDTDTQYF